This passage covers 26 T cell receptor beta chains from one sample sequenced in a study of blood T cell repertoires in COVID-19. Assay: immunoSEQ multiplex PCR; the TCRdb copy retains only in-frame clones and omits some. This sample has approximately 470,000 clones, with roughly 87% found just once. Sequencing was done on a sample of PBMCs or T cells enriched from blood (not recorded which). All receptors come from a woman under 30 who had recovered from COVID-19.

The V and J genes are TRBV28 and TRBJ2-3; 9 nucleotides agree with TRBD2. With V trimmed by 6 bases and J by 5 bases, 9 bases remained unmatched. The CDR3 contains 15 residues. Germline loops: CDR1 MDHEN, CDR2 SYDVKM. CDR3 DNA: TGTGCCAGCAGCCAGGATGGCGGGGGGGGAGATACGCAGTATTTT. Translation gives CASSQDGGGGDTQYF.

The chain combines TRBV24-1 with TRBJ1-2, with D possibly being TRBD1 (5 bases). V shed 3 bases and J shed 11 bases, with 12 bases lying between them. Germline V gene lookup returns CDR1 KGHDR and CDR2 SFDVKD. CDR3 size: 12 residues. The CDR3 sequence is CATSDMDTRYTF. The DNA of the CDR3 is TGTGCCACCAGTGATATGGACACGAGATACACCTTC.

This clone appeared once. The rearrangement uses TRBV5-5 and TRBJ2-5; possible D gene TRBD2, 7 bases. V was clipped by 1 base and J by 1 base, with 14 bases between them. The CDR3 extends over 16 amino acids. From germline, CDR1 is SGHKS and CDR2 YYEKEE (reference sequence). The CDR3 loop reads CASSLSAGAGQETQYF. Here the CDR3 DNA reads TGTGCCAGCAGCTTGTCTGCGGGGGCGGGCCAAGAGACCCAGTACTTC.

The chain combines TRBV19 with TRBJ2-7; the D gene is possibly TRBD1 (5 bases). The CDR3 contains 14 residues. V was shortened by 6 bases and J by 5 bases, with 17 bases between the two germline ends. Germline CDR1 and CDR2: LNHDA and SQIVND (reference sequence). The CDR3, as DNA: TGTGCCAGTAGCTCCCGGACAAGGGTCCACGAGCAGTACTTC. This translates into CASSSRTRVHEQYF.

J is TRBJ2-3 and V is TRBV15; 8 bases are shared with TRBD2. The trim removed 1 base at V and 0 bases at J, leaving 0 bases unmatched. The germline CDR1 and CDR2 sequences are LNHNV and YYDKDF (reference sequence). The CDR3 is 15 residues long. CDR3 residues: CATSRGGGSTDTQYF. The CDR3 nucleotides read TGTGCCACCAGCAGAGGCGGGGGGAGCACAGATACGCAGTATTTT. Filled out from reference TRBV15 and TRBJ2-3, the complete variable domain reads DAMVIQNPRYQVTQFGKPVTLSCSQTLNHNVMYWYQQKSSQAPKLLFHYYDKDFNNEADTPDNFQSRRPNTSFCFLDIRSPGLGDTAMYLCATSRGGGSTDTQYFGPGTRLTVL.

The chain recombines TRBV7-9 with TRBJ2-7; 8 positions agree with TRBD1. The CDR3 is 15 amino acids. After removal of 2 bases from V and 3 bases from J, the junction contained 6 bases not matched to a gene. From germline, CDR1 is SEHNR and CDR2 FQNEAQ (reference sequence). This CDR3 reads CASSLFPDRDYEQYF. In DNA form, the CDR3 reads TGTGCCAGCAGCTTATTCCCGGACAGGGACTACGAGCAGTACTTC.

This chain links TRBV1 with TRBJ2-7; TRBD1 is taken as the D call from the table, unchecked against the DNA. TRBV1 is labeled a pseudogene. The CDR3 length is 15 residues. CDR3 sequence reads: CTSSQVGHPSYEQYF. The CDR3 DNA follows: TGCACCAGCAGCCAAGTGGGCCACCCTTCCTACGAGCAGTACTTC.

V usage is TRBV30 and J usage is TRBJ1-2; 9 bases map to TRBD1. Germline CDR1 reads GTSNPN; CDR2 reads SVGIG (reference sequence). The CDR3 consists of 16 residues. With V trimmed by 1 base and J by 9 bases, 15 bases remained unmatched. This chain's CDR3 is CAWSASTYRDRVRYTF. CDR3 nucleotides: TGTGCCTGGAGTGCCTCGACCTACCGGGACAGGGTGCGCTACACCTTC.

The rearrangement uses TRBV19 and TRBJ1-2; D is unclear. CDR3 length equals 13 residues. V was trimmed by 6 bases and J by 7 bases, leaving 15 bases between them. Germline CDR1 and CDR2: LNHDA and SQIVND (reference sequence). CDR3 DNA sequence: TGTGCCAGTAGGACCTCGGGGAAGGGTGGCTACACCTTC. Translated: CASRTSGKGGYTF.

The gene calls are TRBV27 and TRBJ1-2; D unclear. Trimming removed 6 bases at V and 0 bases at J, with 14 bases between. The CDR3 has 15 amino acids. The germline CDR1 and CDR2 sequences are MNHEY and SMNVEV (reference sequence). The CDR3 is CASSRGIQANYGYTF. In DNA form, the CDR3 reads TGTGCCAGCAGCCGCGGGATTCAGGCTAACTATGGCTACACCTTC.

This sequence joins TRBV14 and TRBJ1-2; 8 bases match TRBD1. The CDR3 consists of 15 residues. Trimming cost V 1 base and J 1 base; bases outside gene matches: 2. Germline loops: CDR1 SGHDN, CDR2 FVKESK. The DNA for the CDR3 is TGTGCCAGCAGCCAAGTCACAGGGGGTAACTATGGCTACACCTTC. Translating it yields CASSQVTGGNYGYTF.

The genes are TRBV5-4 and TRBJ1-2; D is unresolved. Germline V gene data show CDR1 as SGHNT and CDR2 as YYREEE (reference sequence). The V and J ends lost 4 bases and 10 bases respectively, with 17 bases between them. The CDR3 length is 13 residues. CDR3 in DNA: TGTGCCAGCAGCACCACAGACCCTATGGACTACACCTTC. Translated: CASSTTDPMDYTF.

The V and J genes are TRBV15 and TRBJ2-3; 12 bases map to TRBD2. Trimming took 0 bases from V and 3 from J; bases not matched to a gene: 10. The CDR3 is 19 residues long. Germline values: CDR1 LNHNV, CDR2 YYDKDF (reference sequence). CDR3 DNA: TGTGCCACCAGCAGAGATCTCCCAGCTAGCGGGGGGGCAACAGATACGCAGTATTTT. Amino acids: CATSRDLPASGGATDTQYF.

The CDR3, as DNA: TGTGCCAGCAGGAGGGGGTCTCTTTACAATGAGCAGTTCTTC. Translated, it gives CASRRGSLYNEQFF. The chain couples TRBV6-5 to TRBJ2-1; maybe TRBD1 (6 bases). CDR1 is MNHEY and CDR2 is SVGAGI in the germline V gene. The CDR3 loop spans 14 amino acids. Trimming removed 6 bases at V and 4 bases at J, with 13 bases between.

The genes are TRBV9 and TRBJ1-5; 7 nucleotides match TRBD1. The length of the CDR3 is 16 residues. V shed 3 bases and J 0 bases; nucleotides not matched to a gene: 6. In germline, CDR1 is SGDLS, CDR2 YYNGEE. The CDR3 nucleotides are TGTGCCAGCAGCGCGGGGACAGCCGATAGCAATCAGCCCCAGCATTTT. Translating gives CASSAGTADSNQPQHF.

The rearrangement joins TRBV6-5 to TRBJ1-2, with TRBD1 as a possible D gene (6 bases). The CDR3 totals 12 residues. Germline V gene data show CDR1 as MNHEY and CDR2 as SVGAGI. The germline V and J ends were trimmed by 11 bases and 4 bases, with 14 bases remaining between them. The CDR3 here is CAAWTASYGYTF. CDR3 sequence (DNA): TGTGCCGCCTGGACAGCTTCCTATGGCTACACCTTC.

V gene TRBV28 combines with J gene TRBJ2-2; TRBD2 aligns across 8 bases. The CDR3 is 15 amino acids. V lost 5 bases and J lost 6; bases outside the gene matches: 8. Germline V gene lookup returns CDR1 MDHEN and CDR2 SYDVKM. This CDR3 reads CASSSGGPSPGELFF. CDR3 nucleotide sequence: TGTGCCAGCAGTAGCGGGGGTCCCTCCCCCGGGGAGCTGTTTTTT.

The chain joins TRBV5-8 to TRBJ2-7; weak D call: TRBD1 (6 bases). CDR3 length: 12 residues. Trimming cost V 2 bases and J 6 bases, with 9 bases left between them. From germline, CDR1 is SGHTS and CDR2 YDEGEE. The CDR3 DNA sequence: TGTGCCAGCAGCTTCGACAGGCGCGAGCAGTACTTC. Translated, it gives CASSFDRREQYF.

The V and J genes are TRBV28 and TRBJ2-3, with D possibly matching TRBD2 (5 bases). This CDR3 is 13 amino acids long. Germline CDR1 MDHEN, CDR2 SYDVKM. The V end was cut by 6 bases, the J end by 0 bases, with 7 bases between. The CDR3 coding sequence is TGTGCCAGCAGGGGAGCTAGCACAGATACGCAGTATTTT. Translating gives CASRGASTDTQYF.

The rearrangement uses TRBV29-1 and TRBJ1-1; 8 bases map to TRBD1. The CDR3 is 12 amino acids. Germline-derived CDR1 and CDR2 are SQVTM and ANQGSEA. The CDR3 DNA is TGCAGGGCTGACAGGGGAGAGACTGAAGCTTTCTTT. The encoded protein is CRADRGETEAFF. The full variable domain, with the rest looked up from reference TRBV29-1 and TRBJ1-1, is SAVISQKPSRDICQRGTSLTIQCQVDSQVTMMFWYRQQPGQSLTLIATANQGSEATYESGFVIDKFPISRPNLTFSTLTVSNMSPEDSSIYLCRADRGETEAFFGQGTRLTVV.

V is TRBV19 and J is TRBJ1-5; D not resolved. The CDR3 is 15 amino acids. The V end was cut by 5 bases, the J end by 1 base, with 12 bases between. Germline lookup yields CDR1 LNHDA and CDR2 SQIVND (reference sequence). The CDR3 nucleotides are TGTGCCAGTAGTCAGTTGCCCCTCAGCAATCAGCCCCAGCATTTT. Its translation is CASSQLPLSNQPQHF.

This clone appeared a single time. The CDR3 protein is CASITGTGLAGYTF. The DNA of the CDR3 is TGTGCCAGCATCACCGGGACAGGGTTGGCTGGCTACACCTTC. The gene calls are TRBV21-1 and TRBJ1-2; the table calls TRBD1, which could not be checked here. TRBV21-1 is recorded as a pseudogene. The CDR3 is 14 residues long.

J is TRBJ2-1 and V is TRBV19, with TRBD1 identical over 10 bases. The CDR3 covers 17 residues. In germline, CDR1 is LNHDA, CDR2 SQIVND (reference sequence). The J segment lost 6 bases and the V segment lost 3 bases, leaving 11 bases of the junction unmatched. The chain's CDR3 is CASSIGRPGQGGNEQFF. The CDR3 nucleotides read TGTGCCAGTAGTATTGGCCGACCTGGACAGGGGGGCAATGAGCAGTTCTTC.

This clone came up once. This chain joins TRBV5-5 and TRBJ1-4; D perhaps matches TRBD1 (5 bases). Trimming pared 4 bases from V and 8 bases from J, leaving 18 bases between. Germline V gives CDR1 SGHKS, CDR2 YYEKEE (reference sequence). The CDR3 consists of 15 residues. Here the CDR3 DNA reads TGTGCCAGCAGCCCGCAGGGTGCGATCCAGGAAAAACTGTTTTTT. The encoded protein is CASSPQGAIQEKLFF. The entire variable domain, with the rest obtained from reference TRBV5-5 and TRBJ1-4, is as follows: DAGVTQSPTHLIKTRGQQVTLRCSPISGHKSVSWYQQVLGQGPQFIFQYYEKEERGRGNFPDRFSARQFPNYSSELNVNALLLGDSALYLCASSPQGAIQEKLFFGSGTQLSVL.

The chain couples TRBV5-1 to TRBJ1-4, with D perhaps TRBD1 (5 bases). Germline lookup yields CDR1 SGHRS and CDR2 YFSETQ. CDR3 size: 15 residues. The V end was cut by 4 bases, the J end by 3 bases, with 13 bases between. As DNA, the CDR3 is TGCGCCAGCAGCCTGGAAATAGGGGCTAATGAAAAACTGTTTTTT. This gives the protein CASSLEIGANEKLFF. Full variable domain (missing parts from reference TRBV5-1 and TRBJ1-4): KAGVTQTPRYLIKTRGQQVTLSCSPISGHRSVSWYQQTPGQGLQFLFEYFSETQRNKGNFPGRFSGRQFSNSRSEMNVSTLELGDSALYLCASSLEIGANEKLFFGSGTQLSVL.

This clone occurred a few times. The chain uses TRBV29-1 and TRBJ2-5; TRBD1 might be the D (5 bases). Germline V gives CDR1 SQVTM, CDR2 ANQGSEA. V dropped 6 bases and J dropped 1 base, with 12 bases sitting between them. This CDR3 spans 13 amino acids. The CDR3 region has the DNA TGCAGCGTCCGCAGGACAATCCAAGAGACCCAGTACTTC. It yields the protein CSVRRTIQETQYF.